A few counts support the clone carrying this T cell receptor (beta chain). Between the trimmed V and J ends, which lost 0 bases and 5 bases, there was a span of 12 bases. CDR3 size: 14 residues. Germline V gives CDR1 SGHRS, CDR2 YFSETQ. TCRdb itself ran the 5' RACE reads through MiXCR, one entry per CDR3 protein. The sample has 200,000 to 250,000 distinct CDR3 sequences, 5% to 7% seen once. These data come from a study of identical twins. This sample also belongs to another study, concerning T cells expressing NK-cell markers.

The sequence was collected from a woman aged 18 to 35 in good health. The gene calls are TRBV5-1 and TRBJ2-7; D remains unclear. The sequencing sample was made of CD8+ T cells sorted from blood. CDR3 loop: CASSLESKVDEQYF. Here the CDR3 DNA reads TGCGCCAGCAGCTTGGAGAGTAAAGTCGACGAGCAGTACTTC.